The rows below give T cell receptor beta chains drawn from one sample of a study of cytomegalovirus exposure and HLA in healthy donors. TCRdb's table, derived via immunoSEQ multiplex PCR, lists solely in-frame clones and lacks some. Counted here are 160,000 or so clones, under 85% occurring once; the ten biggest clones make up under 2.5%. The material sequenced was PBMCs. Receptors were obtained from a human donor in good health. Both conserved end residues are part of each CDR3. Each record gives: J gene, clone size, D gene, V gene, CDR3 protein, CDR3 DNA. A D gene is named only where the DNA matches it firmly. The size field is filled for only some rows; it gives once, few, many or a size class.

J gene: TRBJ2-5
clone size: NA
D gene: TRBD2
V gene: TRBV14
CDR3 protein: CASSPLAGGPVETQYF
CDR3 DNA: TGTGCCAGCAGCCCTCTAGCGGGGGGGCCGGTAGAGACCCAGTACTTC

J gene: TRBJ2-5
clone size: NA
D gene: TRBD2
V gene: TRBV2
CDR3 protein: CASSVLAGGGETQYF
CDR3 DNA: TGTGCCAGCAGTGTACTAGCGGGGGGCGGGGAGACCCAGTACTTC

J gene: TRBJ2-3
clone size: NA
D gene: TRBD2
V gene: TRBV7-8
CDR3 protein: CASSQNLAGPDHPTDTQYF
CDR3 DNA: TGTGCCAGCAGCCAAAATCTAGCGGGGCCCGACCACCCCACAGATACGCAGTATTTT

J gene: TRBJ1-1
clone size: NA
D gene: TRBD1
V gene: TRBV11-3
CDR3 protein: CASSLGGGNTEAFF
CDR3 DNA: TGTGCCAGCAGCTTAGGAGGGGGCAACACTGAAGCTTTCTTT

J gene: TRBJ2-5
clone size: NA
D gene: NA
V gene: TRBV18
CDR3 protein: CASSPRLGWLYF
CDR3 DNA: TGTGCCAGCTCACCGAGACTAGGCTGGCTGTACTTC

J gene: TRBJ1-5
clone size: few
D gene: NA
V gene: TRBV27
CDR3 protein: CASRSQGNSNQPQHF
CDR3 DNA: TGTGCCAGCAGATCTCAGGGGAATAGCAATCAGCCCCAGCATTTT

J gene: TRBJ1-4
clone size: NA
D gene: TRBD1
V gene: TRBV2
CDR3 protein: CASSDQGGLYEKLFF
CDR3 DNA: TGTGCCAGCAGTGATCAGGGGGGCTTATATGAAAAACTGTTTTTT

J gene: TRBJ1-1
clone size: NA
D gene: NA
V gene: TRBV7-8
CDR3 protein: CASSQGRNTEAFF
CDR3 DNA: TGTGCCAGCAGCCAGGGTCGGAACACTGAAGCTTTCTTT

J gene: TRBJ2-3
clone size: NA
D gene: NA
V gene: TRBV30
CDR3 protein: CAWSPIPRGTQYF
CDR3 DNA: TGTGCCTGGAGTCCAATCCCTAGGGGTACGCAGTATTTT

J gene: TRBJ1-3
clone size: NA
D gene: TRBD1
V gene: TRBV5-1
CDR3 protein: CASSPGQGIGGNTIYF
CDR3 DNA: TGCGCCAGCAGCCCGGGACAGGGAATCGGTGGAAACACCATATATTTT

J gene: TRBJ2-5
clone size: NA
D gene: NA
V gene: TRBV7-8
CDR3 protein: CASSPGVLSGEETQYF
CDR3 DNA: TGTGCCAGCAGCCCGGGGGTGTTATCGGGGGAAGAGACCCAGTACTTC

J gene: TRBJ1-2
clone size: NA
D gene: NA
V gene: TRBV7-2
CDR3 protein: CASTGRGRYDYTF
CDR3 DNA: TGTGCCAGCACCGGGCGTGGACGTTATGACTATACCTTC

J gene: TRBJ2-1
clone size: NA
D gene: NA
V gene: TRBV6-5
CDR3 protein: CASSYAYPRGGFFF
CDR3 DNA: TGTGCCAGCAGTTACGCTTACCCTAGGGGTGGATTTTTCTTC

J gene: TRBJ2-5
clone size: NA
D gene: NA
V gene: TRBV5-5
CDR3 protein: CASWRIQETQYF
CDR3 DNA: TGTGCCAGCTGGAGGATCCAAGAGACCCAGTACTTC

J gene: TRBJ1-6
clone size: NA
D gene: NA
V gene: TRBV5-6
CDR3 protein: CASSYVGGSPLHF
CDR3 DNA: TGTGCCAGCAGTTACGTAGGGGGATCACCCCTCCACTTT

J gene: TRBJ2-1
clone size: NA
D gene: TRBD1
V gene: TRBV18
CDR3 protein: CASSPRQGARNEQFF
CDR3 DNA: TGTGCCAGCTCACCGAGACAGGGGGCGAGGAATGAGCAGTTCTTC

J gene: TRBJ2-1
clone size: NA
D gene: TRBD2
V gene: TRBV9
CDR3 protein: CASSVVGEGRNEQFF
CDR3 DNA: TGTGCCAGCAGCGTAGTCGGGGAGGGTCGGAATGAGCAGTTCTTC

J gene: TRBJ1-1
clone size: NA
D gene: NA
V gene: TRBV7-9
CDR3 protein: CASSSRGRTEAFF
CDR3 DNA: TGTGCCAGCAGCTCCAGGGGAAGAACTGAAGCTTTCTTT

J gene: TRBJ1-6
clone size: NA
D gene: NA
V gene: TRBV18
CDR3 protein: CASSQTDSSPLHF
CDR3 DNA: TGTGCCAGCTCTCAGACCGACAGTTCACCCCTCCACTTT

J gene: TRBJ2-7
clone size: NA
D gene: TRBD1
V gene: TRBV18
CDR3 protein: CASSPRTGSSYEQYF
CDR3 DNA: TGTGCCAGCTCACCGCGGACAGGGAGCTCCTACGAGCAGTACTTC

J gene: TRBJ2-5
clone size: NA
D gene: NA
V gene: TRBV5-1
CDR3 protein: CASSLEGDRETQYF
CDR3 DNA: TGCGCCAGCAGCTTGGAAGGGGATAGGGAGACCCAGTACTTC

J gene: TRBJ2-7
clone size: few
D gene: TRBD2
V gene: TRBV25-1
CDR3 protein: CASSTSGVAEQYF
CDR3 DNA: TGTGCCAGCAGTACTAGCGGGGTGGCCGAGCAGTACTTC

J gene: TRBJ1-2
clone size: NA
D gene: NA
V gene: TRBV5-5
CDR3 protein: CASSLGRGIYGYTF
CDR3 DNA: TGTGCCAGCAGCTTGGGCAGGGGTATCTATGGCTACACCTTC